The 13 T cell receptor beta chains below all came from one sample that was sequenced in a study of identical twins. TCRdb ran MiXCR on the 5' RACE reads and lists one entry per CDR3 protein. The repertoire holds nearly 900,000 distinct CDR3 sequences, with around 12% as singletons. This same sample was also part of a study on yellow fever vaccine responses in identical twins.

Sample: PBMCs. All receptors come from a woman younger than 35 in good health.

This clonotype was detected only a few times. The chain couples TRBV20-1 to TRBJ2-1, with 7 bases fitting TRBD2. The CDR3 covers 14 residues. Losses at the gene ends were 4 bases for V and 0 bases for J; bases not matched to a gene: 3. Germline V gives CDR1 DFQATT, CDR2 SNEGSKA (reference sequence). CDR3 coding DNA: TGCAGTGCTAACGGCGGGGGCTCCTACAATGAGCAGTTCTTC. As protein: CSANGGGSYNEQFF.

This clonotype showed up just a few times. The chain couples TRBV10-2 to TRBJ2-2, with 7 positions matching TRBD2. This CDR3 has 15 amino acids. Germline CDR1 is WSHSY and CDR2 is SAAADI. V lost 6 bases and J lost 3; bases outside the gene matches: 7. The CDR3 region is CASRGGRRDTGELFF. DNA of the CDR3: TGCGCCAGCAGGGGCGGGAGAAGGGACACCGGGGAGCTGTTTTTT.

This chain connects TRBV20-1 to TRBJ2-7; D possibly corresponds to TRBD1 (6 bases). Trimming took 6 bases from V and 2 from J, leaving 11 bases between them. Germline values: CDR1 DFQATT, CDR2 SNEGSKA (reference sequence). The CDR3 loop spans 12 amino acids. DNA of the CDR3: TGCAGTGCCCGGGACACCCCCTACGAGCAGTACGTC. This gives the protein CSARDTPYEQYV.

Notes on this clonotype: At one of its ends the junction is not consistent with the germline gene, which may arise from a read error. V is TRBV20-1 and J is TRBJ2-5; D not certain. CDR3 size: 15 residues. Per germline, CDR1 DFQATT and CDR2 SNEGSKA (reference sequence). This CDR3 reads CCARLYGPEQETQYF. The CDR3 nucleotides read TGCTGTGCTAGACTCTACGGGCCCGAACAAGAGACCCAGTACTTC.

The genes are TRBV6-4 and TRBJ2-4, with 7 bases that match TRBD1. V lost 11 bases and J lost 1; bases outside the gene matches: 20. The germline CDR1 and CDR2 sequences are MRHNA and SNTAGT. This CDR3 is 18 amino acids long. Here the CDR3 reads CAFSFTTGALGAKNIQYF. The DNA for the CDR3 is TGTGCCTTCAGTTTTACCACAGGGGCCTTGGGGGCCAAAAACATTCAGTACTTC.

This clonotype was seen a handful of times. This chain links TRBV28 with TRBJ2-4; either TRBD1 or TRBD2 may fit D (6 bases each). V gave up 5 bases and J gave up 9 bases, with 26 bases separating them. Germline V CDR1 and CDR2: MDHEN, SYDVKM. The CDR3 has 17 amino acids. In DNA form, the CDR3 reads TGTGCCAGCAGTCCCGTGATAGGGGGAGGCAGCGGAGGCATTCAGTACTTC. Protein sequence: CASSPVIGGGSGGIQYF.

This clonotype was seen a handful of times. V usage is TRBV6-1 and J usage is TRBJ1-6, with TRBD1 as a possible D gene (5 bases). Trimming left V 6 bases short and J 9 bases short, with 15 bases between. CDR3 length equals 14 residues. Per the germline V gene, CDR1 is MNHNS and CDR2 is SASEGT. This CDR3 reads CASRDLTVSSPLHF. DNA for the CDR3: TGTGCCAGCAGGGATTTGACAGTTAGTTCACCCCTCCACTTT.

The table lists this clonotype with a few counts. The CDR3 is CASNGRGTYTDTQYF. In nucleotides, the CDR3 is TGTGCCAGCAACGGGCGGGGCACTTACACAGATACGCAGTATTTT. V usage is TRBV12-3 or TRBV12-4 and J usage is TRBJ2-3; a weak D match, TRBD2 (6 bases). V gave up 7 bases and J gave up 2 bases, with 16 bases separating them. The CDR3 is 15 amino acids.

Many counts were recorded for this clonotype. The V and J genes are TRBV28 and TRBJ2-2; weak D call: TRBD1 (6 bases). The V end was cut by 6 bases, the J end by 1 base, with 12 bases between. Per germline, CDR1 MDHEN and CDR2 SYDVKM. This CDR3 comprises 15 residues. The CDR3 spells CASRVGGWNTGELFF. The CDR3 bases are TGTGCCAGCAGGGTAGGGGGTTGGAACACCGGGGAGCTGTTTTTT. Complete variable domain (other parts from reference TRBV28 and TRBJ2-2): DVKVTQSSRYLVKRTGEKVFLECVQDMDHENMFWYRQDPGLGLRLIYFSYDVKMKEKGDIPEGYSVSREKKERFSLILESASTNQTSMYLCASRVGGWNTGELFFGEGSRLTVL.

This clonotype was counted between two and nine times. The V and J genes are TRBV18 and TRBJ1-2; D gene unclear. The CDR3 covers 17 residues. V was pared by 3 bases and J by 4 bases, with 21 bases between. Germline V lookup: CDR1 KGHSH, CDR2 LQKENI. This CDR3 reads CASSPGIGKIKSYGYTF. CDR3 sequence (DNA): TGTGCCAGCTCACCGGGCATTGGAAAAATCAAAAGCTATGGCTACACCTTC.

J is TRBJ2-2 and V is TRBV5-1, with 11 bases aligning to TRBD2. CDR3 length: 19 residues. The germline gives CDR1 SGHRS, CDR2 YFSETQ. V was clipped by 0 bases and J by 1 base; unmatched bases: 8. This chain's CDR3 is CASSLGLAGGPKNTGELFF. The CDR3 DNA follows: TGCGCCAGCAGCTTGGGATTAGCGGGAGGGCCTAAGAACACCGGGGAGCTGTTTTTT.

This chain joins TRBV27 and TRBJ1-2; the D gene is possibly TRBD1 (5 bases). V shed 8 bases and J shed 2 bases, with 15 bases lying between them. CDR1 and CDR2 (germline): MNHEY, SMNVEV (reference sequence). CDR3 length: 14 residues. In DNA form, the CDR3 reads TGTGCCAGCCAGGTACAGGCGGGGAACTATGGCTACACCTTC. This codes for CASQVQAGNYGYTF.

V gene TRBV20-1 combines with J gene TRBJ2-1; 9 bases are shared with TRBD2. Germline CDR1 reads DFQATT; CDR2 reads SNEGSKA (reference sequence). The CDR3 totals 15 residues. CDR3 region: CSTGSGGNWVNEQFF. The CDR3 DNA follows: TGCAGCACGGGTAGCGGGGGAAATTGGGTCAATGAGCAGTTCTTC.